The next 3 T cell receptor beta chains were all read from a single sample in a study of cytomegalovirus exposure and HLA in healthy donors. Both 60 Vbeta primers and 13 Jbeta primers went into the PCR. Clones were sequenced by immunoSEQ multiplex PCR, and TCRdb holds only the in-frame ones, with some missing. The top ten clones hold approximately 3.7% of a sample with 95,000 to 100,000 clones, about 80% of them seen once. The material sequenced was PBMCs. The receptors here all came from a female donor in good health and CMV-seropositive.

The V and J genes are TRBV5-1 and TRBJ2-5, with 8 bases fitting TRBD1. The DNA matches TRBJ2-7 better at its end, which makes the J call doubtful. Germline loops: CDR1 SGHRS, CDR2 YFSETQ. The CDR3 contains 14 residues. CDR3 region: CASSFDRGSYEQYF. As DNA, the CDR3 is TGCGCCAGCAGCTTTGACAGGGGAAGCTACGAGCAGTACTTC.

For this clone: One end of the junction does not line up with germline, which may come from a read error. Different DNA sequences within this sample yield the same CDR3. The rearrangement uses TRBV29-1 and TRBJ2-7, with D unresolved. Germline CDR1 reads SQVTM; CDR2 reads ANQGSEA. CDR3 length: 11 residues. The CDR3: CSVLSSYEQYF. CDR3 DNA sequence: TGCAGCGTACTTTCGTCGTACGAACAGTACTTC.

The chain links TRBV5-5 to TRBJ1-4, with D tentatively TRBD1 (6 bases). The CDR3 loop spans 15 amino acids. V was cut by 4 bases and J by 0 bases, with 10 bases left in between. CDR1 SGHKS and CDR2 YYEKEE come from the germline V gene (reference sequence). The CDR3 nucleotides read TGTGCCAGCAGCGTCACAGGGACAACTAATGAAAAACTGTTTTTT. This translates into CASSVTGTTNEKLFF. Using reference TRBV5-5 and TRBJ1-4 for the parts outside the CDR3, the full variable domain is DAGVTQSPTHLIKTRGQQVTLRCSPISGHKSVSWYQQVLGQGPQFIFQYYEKEERGRGNFPDRFSARQFPNYSSELNVNALLLGDSALYLCASSVTGTTNEKLFFGSGTQLSVL.